The 20 T cell receptor beta chains presented below share a single source sample, sequenced in a study of CD8+ T cells in alopecia areata. RNA extraction and reverse transcription yielded cDNA as sequencing template. TCRdb's table, derived via immunoSEQ multiplex PCR, lists solely in-frame clones and lacks some. The sample comprises under 250,000 clones, about 60% of which are singletons, and 0.4% to 0.55% rests with the top ten. The material sequenced was CD4+ T cells sorted from blood, taken at week 0. All receptors derive from a human donor with alopecia areata.

This chain joins TRBV18 and TRBJ2-3; weak D call: TRBD1 (5 bases). Germline V gives CDR1 KGHSH, CDR2 LQKENI. This CDR3 is 15 amino acids long. Trimming took 1 base from V and 2 from J, leaving 10 bases between them. In DNA, the CDR3 is TGTGCCAGCTCACCACTTGGGGCTGTCACAGATACGCAGTATTTT. This sequence encodes CASSPLGAVTDTQYF.

The V call is TRBV9, the J call TRBJ1-1, with a possible D match to TRBD1 (5 bases). Trimming cost V 4 bases and J 1 base, with 14 bases left between them. CDR3 length equals 15 residues. CDR1 SGDLS and CDR2 YYNGEE come from the germline V gene. The CDR3, as DNA: TGTGCCAGCAGCATCTGGGACCACCCGAACACTGAAGCTTTCTTT. It yields the protein CASSIWDHPNTEAFF.

The chain employs TRBV6-1 and TRBJ1-1; possibly TRBD1 for D (6 bases). The CDR3 extends over 15 amino acids. Germline V gene sequence: CDR1 MNHNS, CDR2 SASEGT. With 1 base removed from V and 3 bases from J, the gap between germline ends came to 12 bases. The CDR3 spells CASSEGGRGYTEAFF. The CDR3 nucleotides are TGTGCCAGCAGTGAAGGGGGCAGGGGCTACACTGAAGCTTTCTTT.

The chain is built from TRBV7-9 and TRBJ2-1; 11 positions agree with TRBD2. J gave up 1 base and V 3 bases, and 5 bases lay outside the gene matches. The CDR3 covers 17 residues. Germline V CDR1 and CDR2: SEHNR, FQNEAQ (reference sequence). CDR3 in amino acids: CASSLDGTSGSYNEQFF. CDR3 DNA: TGTGCCAGCAGCTTGGACGGGACTAGCGGTTCCTACAATGAGCAGTTCTTC.

This clone was observed a handful of times. The chain recombines TRBV25-1 with TRBJ1-2; D not resolved. V lost 5 bases to trimming and J lost 1 base, with 11 bases between them. CDR3 length equals 14 residues. In germline, CDR1 is MGHDK, CDR2 SYGVNS. The CDR3 sequence is CASSPDIHNYGYTF. The CDR3 DNA sequence: TGTGCCAGCAGTCCTGACATTCATAACTATGGCTACACCTTC.

The V gene is TRBV11-2, the J gene TRBJ2-7; D gene uncertain. This CDR3 comprises 13 residues. With 1 base removed from V and 8 bases from J, the gap between germline ends came to 12 bases. Germline CDR1 and CDR2: SGHAT and FQNNGV. CDR3 sequence: CASSLVTDSKQYF. In nucleotides, the CDR3 is TGTGCCAGCAGCTTAGTTACGGATTCCAAGCAGTACTTC.

The chain has TRBV29-1 and TRBJ2-3, with 9 bases that match TRBD2. CDR3 length: 14 amino acids. The germline V gene encodes CDR1 SQVTM and CDR2 ANQGSEA. The V segment lost 5 bases and the J segment 4 bases; nucleotides outside the gene matches: 7. The CDR3 region has the DNA TGCAGCGTTCTTTTAGCGGGAGAGGCAGATACGCAGTATTTT. Translated, it gives CSVLLAGEADTQYF.

This clone was counted a single time. The chain links TRBV29-1 to TRBJ2-1; no firm D call. This CDR3 has 11 residues. The V end lost 6 bases, the J end lost 6 bases, and 9 bases lay between the germline ends. Germline CDR1 and CDR2: SQVTM and ANQGSEA. The CDR3 protein is CSVADPNEQFF. CDR3 in DNA: TGCAGCGTCGCGGACCCCAATGAGCAGTTCTTC.

The chain has TRBV5-1 and TRBJ2-2; 7 bases align to TRBD2. Germline lookup yields CDR1 SGHRS and CDR2 YFSETQ. Trimming at V came to 2 bases and at J to 3 bases, leaving 7 bases not matched to a gene. This CDR3 is 16 amino acids long. The CDR3 DNA reads TGCGCCAGCAGCTTTTGGGAGGGCCGTGACACCGGGGAGCTGTTTTTT. Translation: CASSFWEGRDTGELFF.

The rearrangement links TRBV19 to TRBJ2-1; TRBD1 agrees at 7 bases. Germline CDR1 is LNHDA and CDR2 is SQIVND (reference sequence). The CDR3 has 14 amino acids. Trimming removed 6 bases from V and 9 bases from J; junction bases left unmatched: 11. The CDR3 region has the DNA TGTGCCAGTAGCCTACTCCCGACAGGGCTTGAGCAGTTCTTC. Protein product: CASSLLPTGLEQFF. Full variable domain (rest looked up from reference TRBV19 and TRBJ2-1): DGGITQSPKYLFRKEGQNVTLSCEQNLNHDAMYWYRQDPGQGLRLIYYSQIVNDFQKGDIAEGYSVSREKKESFPLTVTSAQKNPTAFYLCASSLLPTGLEQFFGPGTRLTVL.

The chain is built from TRBV7-9 and TRBJ1-4; the D is unclear. V was pared by 2 bases and J by 0 bases, with 13 bases between. This CDR3 is built from 17 residues. CDR1 is SEHNR, CDR2 FQNEAQ, per germline (reference sequence). In DNA form, the CDR3 reads TGTGCCAGCAGCTTAAACACTGGGTCTACAACTAATGAAAAACTGTTTTTT. Amino acid sequence: CASSLNTGSTTNEKLFF.

The rearrangement joins TRBV14 to TRBJ2-7, with D perhaps matching TRBD1 or TRBD2 (5 bases each). Germline assignment: CDR1 SGHDN and CDR2 FVKESK. The V and J ends lost 1 base and 7 bases respectively, with 11 bases between them. This CDR3 is built from 13 residues. The CDR3 spells CASSQVGAREQYF. In DNA, the CDR3 is TGTGCCAGCAGCCAAGTCGGGGCTCGAGAGCAGTACTTC.

The chain is built from TRBV30 and TRBJ1-4; D remains ambiguous. CDR1 and CDR2 (germline): GTSNPN, SVGIG (reference sequence). The CDR3 consists of 13 residues. V dropped 2 bases and J dropped 7 bases, with 11 bases sitting between them. CDR3 in amino acids: CAWSLTRAEKLFF. In DNA form, the CDR3 reads TGTGCCTGGAGTTTGACCCGTGCTGAAAAACTGTTTTTT.

This clone was detected a few times. The J gene is TRBJ1-1, the V gene TRBV29-1; D is unresolved. CDR1 SQVTM and CDR2 ANQGSEA come from the germline V gene. The CDR3 contains 14 residues. Trimming shortened V by 6 bases and J by 0 bases, and 14 bases separated the two germline ends. The CDR3 coding sequence is TGCAGCGTGGTTGGACGGTACATGAACACTGAAGCTTTCTTT. Translation: CSVVGRYMNTEAFF.

The table lists this clone with a few counts. This chain joins TRBV29-1 and TRBJ2-2, with TRBD1 matching 7 bases. With 7 bases clipped from V and 1 base from J, the junction kept 3 bases outside the gene matches. Germline V gene sequence: CDR1 SQVTM, CDR2 ANQGSEA. The CDR3 is 13 amino acids. The CDR3 bases are TGCAGCGGAGGACAGGAGAACACCGGGGAGCTGTTTTTT. This codes for CSGGQENTGELFF.

In DNA form, the CDR3 reads TGTGCCAGCAGGACGGGACTAGCGGGCTACAATGAGCAGTTCTTC. This sequence encodes CASRTGLAGYNEQFF. The chain recombines TRBV6-5 with TRBJ2-1, with 12 bases lining up with TRBD2. Germline V gives CDR1 MNHEY, CDR2 SVGAGI. This CDR3 comprises 15 residues. The trim removed 6 bases at V and 3 bases at J, leaving 3 bases unmatched.

This chain links TRBV9 with TRBJ1-1; 7 bases are shared with TRBD1. This CDR3 contains 15 residues. V was pared by 5 bases and J by 0 bases, with 7 bases of the junction left unmatched. Germline lookup yields CDR1 SGDLS and CDR2 YYNGEE. The CDR3 is CASSPGQPMNTEAFF. CDR3 nucleotide sequence: TGTGCCAGCAGTCCGGGACAGCCTATGAACACTGAAGCTTTCTTT.

This chain joins TRBV30 and TRBJ2-3; D remains unclear. The CDR3 runs 14 residues. V lost 0 bases to trimming and J lost 4 bases, with 11 bases between them. Looked up from germline, CDR1 is GTSNPN and CDR2 is SVGIG (reference sequence). The CDR3 region has the DNA TGTGCCTGGAGTGTAAACACCCCCCCAGATACGCAGTATTTT. Translation: CAWSVNTPPDTQYF.

In its sample, this clone was seen a few times. The DNA for the CDR3 is TGTGCCAGCAGTGGTCGGTTCGATCAGCCCCAGCATTTT. Protein sequence: CASSGRFDQPQHF. The V call is TRBV6-5, the J call TRBJ1-5; D gene unclear. Germline CDR1 MNHEY, CDR2 SVGAGI. This CDR3 is built from 13 residues. Trimming shortened V by 5 bases and J by 5 bases, and 10 bases separated the two germline ends.

The chain is built from TRBV5-4 and TRBJ1-2; a possible D gene is TRBD1 (5 bases). The CDR3 contains 15 residues. CDR1 is SGHNT and CDR2 is YYREEE in the germline V gene (reference sequence). V lost 5 bases and J lost 8, with 22 bases in between. The CDR3 reads CASSKPTRTSGGYTF. CDR3 bases: TGTGCCAGCAGTAAACCAACGAGGACCTCAGGGGGCTACACCTTC.